What follows is one T cell receptor beta chain and its context. Its antigen is undetermined. These data are taken from a study of identical twins. Study-level points and caveats: The abundant beta clonotypes from cord blood had fewer insertions, and memory repertoires had none of this.

The CDR3 is 15 residues long. V was pared by 1 base and J by 7 bases, with 19 bases between. Germline V CDR1 and CDR2: DFQATT, SNEGSKA (reference sequence). Via MiXCR, TCRdb re-called the 5' RACE reads, giving one row per CDR3 protein. Of hundreds of thousands of distinct CDR3 sequences listed, roughly 20% are singletons. These data were likewise used in another study, on T cells expressing NK-cell markers.

The chain couples TRBV20-1 to TRBJ1-1; D unresolved. The sequenced sample consisted of PBMCs. This clonotype was sampled from a woman in her late teens or twenties in good health. In DNA form, the CDR3 reads TGCAGTGCTAGAGCCGACCGGACCGGGAAGGGTGAAGCTTTCTTT. Encoded protein: CSARADRTGKGEAFF.